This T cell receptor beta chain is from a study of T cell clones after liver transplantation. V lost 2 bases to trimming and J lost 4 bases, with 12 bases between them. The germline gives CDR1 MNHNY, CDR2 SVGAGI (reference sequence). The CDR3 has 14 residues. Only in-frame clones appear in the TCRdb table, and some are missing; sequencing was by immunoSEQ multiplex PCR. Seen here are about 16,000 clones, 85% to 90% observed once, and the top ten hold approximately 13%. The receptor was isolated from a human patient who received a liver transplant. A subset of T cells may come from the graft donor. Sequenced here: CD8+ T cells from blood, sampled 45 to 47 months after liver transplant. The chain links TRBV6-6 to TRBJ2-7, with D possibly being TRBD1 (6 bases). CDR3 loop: CASSYGGHGYEQYF. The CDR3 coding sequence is TGTGCCAGCAGTTACGGGGGCCACGGGTACGAGCAGTACTTC.